This entry is about one T cell receptor beta chain. Its recognized antigen is unknown. Per-nucleotide qualities are absent, and no much larger clonotype sits a single base away. The CDR3 regions of human TCRbeta chains were analyzed by immunosequencing. The source study handled its data this way. Repertoire TCRs were matched against a reference library of SARS-CoV-2-specific TCRs generated with the MIRA antigen-specificity platform. Breadth was defined as the fraction of unique TCRs that were SARS-CoV-2-associated. Depth was defined as the fraction of total T cells that were SARS-CoV-2-associated. Each spike-specific TCR was assigned to its reactive spike region and to a CD4 or CD8 class using the MIRA data. Log10-transformed breadth and depth values were compared by one-way ANOVA with Sidak's multiple comparisons tests. TCRdb retrieved this table from immuneACCESS and kept in-frame rearrangements only. Not all clones are present; in checked studies, unresolved V genes account for under half, and no reason is known for the remainder. The DNA was the basis for D and trimming; V, J and clone size are from that table. The table for this sample lists roughly 140,000 clones; around 91% of them were counted only once. The ten most abundant clones make up under 5.5% of the sample.

The germline V gene (reference sequence) gives CDR1 as SEHNR and CDR2 as FQNEAQ. The CDR3 goes from the cysteine to the phenylalanine over 15 residues. Only the CDR3 DNA stays, 45 bases, in frame from base 1. Relative to germline, V is 3 bases shorter and J is 0 bases shorter, with 10 bases between their ends. This record belongs to a study of T cell responses to AZD1222 COVID-19 vaccine (dated by TCRdb to 2020 to 2022). Turning to the overall study: Because spike-specific TCR depth and breadth did not differ between the two schedules, AZD1222 recipients who got a second dose at roughly 4 weeks were pooled with those who got a second dose at roughly 12 weeks. A total of 233 trial participants underwent TCR sequencing, of whom some 210 received two doses of AZD1222 and roughly 25 received two doses of the MenACWY control vaccine. Trial participants were enrolled by age into 18-55, 56-69 and 70-plus year subgroups, with approximately 150, 30 and 60 TCR-sequenced participants respectively. On the study overall, not on this receptor specifically: The vaccine-associated CD4 TCRs covered the entire spike protein, and the dominant responses fell in regions 160-218 and 743-854. Because no day 14 peak-response samples were available, the repertoires could be characterized only after the peak T cell response. Conclusions about previously exposed vaccinees were limited because only six or seven AZD1222 recipients were SARS-CoV-2 seropositive at baseline. In the small 56-69-year group, the increase in depth fell short of significance, most likely because of low power. Epitopes outside the regions mutated in the B.1.351 and B.1.1.7 variants were reportedly recognized by nearly half of the unique spike-specific TCRs. Participants were mostly white British, with more females than males. The authors suggested clonal diversity may have been underestimated. After two AZD1222 doses, both the breadth and the depth of spike-specific TCRs were significantly higher than at day 0 and than in MenACWY recipients.

This sample's time point label indicates: baseline before first vaccination. Vaccinee samples came from UK trials COV001 and COV002, including a single-blind randomized controlled phase 2/3 trial of AZD1222 (ChAdOx1 nCoV-19) in healthy adults. Trial participant PBMC samples were collected at day 0 and day 28 after the second dose for TCRbeta chain sequencing. This clonotype was obtained from an adult in good health. The sequencing used peripheral blood, collected on day 0 of AZD1222 vaccination. The sequence joins TRBV7-9 to TRBJ2-3; the D segment may tentatively be TRBD1 or TRBD2, each giving 5 matched bases. At the DNA level, the sequence is TGTGCCAGCAGCTTGGGGGTCTTAAGCACAGATACGCAGTATTTT. It codes for CASSLGVLSTDTQYF.